These T cell receptor beta chains were read from a single sample in a study of T cell responses to AZD1222 COVID-19 vaccine. Clones were sequenced by immunoSEQ multiplex PCR, and TCRdb holds only the in-frame ones, with some missing. In the table there are about 120,000 clones, roughly 91% of which are singletons. The sequencing used peripheral blood, collected 28 days after the second AZD1222 dose. The receptors stem from an adult who received the AZD1222 COVID-19 vaccine. Both conserved end residues are part of each CDR3. Each record gives: J gene, V gene, clone size, D gene, CDR3 protein, CDR3 DNA. A D gene is named only where the DNA matches it firmly. Size tells how often a clone was seen (once, few, many) or the class of an expanded clone, and some rows leave it out.

TRBJ2-1	TRBV29-1	NA	TRBD2	CSVSAGGYNEQFF	TGCAGCGTATCAGCGGGAGGGTACAATGAGCAGTTCTTC
TRBJ1-4	TRBV14	NA	NA	CASSRQATTNEKLFF	TGTGCCAGCAGCCGACAGGCTACAACTAATGAAAAACTGTTTTTT
TRBJ1-2	TRBV7-2	NA	TRBD1	CASSPGTGGNYGYTF	TGTGCCAGCAGCCCTGGGACAGGGGGTAACTATGGCTACACCTTC
TRBJ1-4	TRBV6-2/TRBV6-3	NA	NA	CASSYGVVGEKLFF	TGTGCCAGCAGTTACGGGGTGGTCGGTGAAAAACTGTTTTTT
TRBJ2-2	TRBV2	NA	NA	CASRRVSNTGELFF	TGTGCCAGCCGGCGGGTCTCGAACACCGGGGAGCTGTTTTTT
TRBJ2-5	TRBV19	NA	NA	CASTQGGETQYF	TGTGCCAGTACACAGGGTGGGGAGACCCAGTACTTC
TRBJ2-7	TRBV3-1/TRBV3-2	NA	NA	CASSQVKYEQYF	TGTGCCAGCAGCCAAGTAAAGTACGAGCAGTACTTC
TRBJ1-2	TRBV6-5	NA	NA	CASSSSFGGYTF	TGTGCCAGCAGTTCCTCGTTTGGAGGCTACACCTTC
TRBJ1-5	TRBV6-5	NA	NA	CAARAPGRNQPQHF	TGTGCCGCCAGGGCCCCCGGAAGGAATCAGCCCCAGCATTTT
TRBJ2-5	TRBV5-1	NA	NA	CASSLGQGYQETQYF	TGCGCCAGCAGCTTGGGGCAGGGATACCAAGAGACCCAGTACTTC
TRBJ2-3	TRBV6-4	NA	NA	CASSTEISADTQYF	TGTGCCAGCAGTACAGAAATTAGCGCAGATACGCAGTATTTT
TRBJ1-1	TRBV4-1	NA	NA	CASSQDGRSLIGTEAFF	TGCGCCAGCAGCCAAGATGGCAGGTCGTTGATCGGCACTGAAGCTTTCTTT
TRBJ2-5	TRBV20-1	once	TRBD2	CSAKGGETQYF	TGCAGTGCGAAGGGAGGGGAGACCCAGTACTTC
TRBJ2-3	TRBV10-1	NA	TRBD2	CASSEYGGNTDTQYF	TGCGCCAGCAGTGAGTACGGGGGGAACACAGATACGCAGTATTTT
TRBJ2-7	TRBV10-1	NA	NA	CASSEGTYEQYF	TGCGCCAGCAGTGAAGGAACCTACGAGCAGTACTTC
TRBJ2-1	TRBV10-3	NA	TRBD2	CAISAVAGASEQFF	TGTGCCATCAGTGCGGTAGCGGGAGCCAGTGAGCAGTTCTTC
TRBJ1-6	TRBV19	NA	NA	CASRTGNSPLHF	TGTGCCAGTAGGACGGGAAATTCACCCCTCCACTTT
TRBJ1-5	TRBV19	NA	NA	CASRDPLGNQPQHF	TGTGCCAGTAGGGACCCTTTGGGCAATCAGCCCCAGCATTTT
TRBJ1-4	TRBV6-1	once	NA	CASSEVGGPNEKLFF	TGTGCCAGCAGTGAAGTCGGGGGGCCTAATGAAAAACTGTTTTTT
TRBJ1-5	TRBV19	NA	NA	CASSIQINQPQHF	TGTGCCAGTAGTATCCAGATCAATCAGCCCCAGCATTTT
TRBJ1-6	TRBV27	NA	NA	CASSPDYNSPLHF	TGTGCCAGCAGTCCAGATTATAATTCACCCCTCCACTTT
TRBJ2-1	TRBV3-1/TRBV3-2	NA	NA	CASSQEGVGGPSYNEQFF	TGTGCCAGCAGCCAAGAGGGCGTGGGGGGGCCTTCCTACAATGAGCAGTTCTTC
TRBJ1-6	TRBV6-5	NA	TRBD1	CASSPLDRNSPLHF	TGTGCCAGCAGTCCCCTGGACAGGAATTCACCCCTCCACTTT
TRBJ2-7	TRBV2	once	NA	CASSDLVDSPYEQYF	TGTGCCAGCAGTGATCTGGTGGACAGTCCCTACGAGCAGTACTTC
TRBJ1-2	TRBV3-1/TRBV3-2	NA	NA	CASSQGETDYGYTF	TGTGCCAGCAGCCAAGGTGAGACAGATTATGGCTACACCTTC
TRBJ1-1	TRBV12-3/TRBV12-4	NA	NA	CASSFDTTEAFF	TGTGCCAGCAGTTTTGACACCACTGAAGCTTTCTTT
TRBJ1-5	TRBV28	NA	NA	CASRLGHSNQPQHF	TGTGCCAGCAGATTGGGGCATAGCAATCAGCCCCAGCATTTT
TRBJ1-2	TRBV19	NA	TRBD1	CASSPGQGNYGYTF	TGTGCCAGTAGCCCGGGACAGGGAAACTATGGCTACACCTTC
TRBJ1-2	TRBV15	NA	NA	CATQGGNRMGYTF	TGTGCCACCCAAGGCGGGAATAGGATGGGCTACACCTTC
TRBJ2-7	TRBV5-1	NA	NA	CASSLEQGRYEQYF	TGCGCCAGCAGCTTAGAACAGGGGAGGTACGAGCAGTACTTC
TRBJ1-6	TRBV7-9	NA	NA	CASSTGTINSPLHF	TGTGCCAGCAGCACCGGGACCATAAATTCACCCCTCCACTTT
TRBJ2-3	TRBV3-1/TRBV3-2	NA	NA	CASSHTGLRTDTQYF	TGTGCCAGCAGCCATACGGGCCTTCGGACAGATACGCAGTATTTT
TRBJ1-2	TRBV9	NA	NA	CASSALSREDGYTF	TGTGCCAGCAGCGCCCTTTCGAGGGAGGATGGCTACACCTTC
TRBJ1-5	TRBV27	NA	NA	CASSSLGDRAQHF	TGTGCCAGCAGTTCCTTGGGGGACCGGGCCCAGCATTTT
TRBJ1-1	TRBV7-9	NA	NA	CASSLSRGESTEAFF	TGTGCCAGCAGCTTATCGCGGGGGGAGAGCACTGAAGCTTTCTTT
TRBJ1-1	TRBV3-1/TRBV3-2	NA	NA	CASSQLGEGLLAFF	TGTGCCAGCAGCCAACTTGGGGAGGGACTCCTAGCTTTCTTT
TRBJ2-5	TRBV5-1	NA	NA	CASSPRDRETQYF	TGCGCCAGCAGCCCTAGGGATCGAGAGACCCAGTACTTC
TRBJ2-2	TRBV18	NA	TRBD1	CASSFGQGGTGELFF	TGTGCCAGCTCATTCGGACAGGGCGGGACCGGGGAGCTGTTTTTT
TRBJ1-2	TRBV6-5	NA	NA	CASSYSQGGYGYTF	TGTGCCAGCAGTTACTCGCAGGGAGGTTATGGCTACACCTTC
TRBJ1-1	TRBV12-3/TRBV12-4	NA	NA	CATRLALSAEAFF	TGTGCCACACGGTTAGCGCTCAGCGCTGAAGCTTTCTTT
TRBJ2-7	TRBV19	NA	TRBD2	CASSIVVRENEQYF	TGTGCCAGTAGTATAGTAGTGCGGGAGAACGAGCAGTACTTC
TRBJ2-2	TRBV9	NA	TRBD2	CASSVTSGRTGELFF	TGTGCCAGCAGCGTTACTAGCGGGAGGACCGGGGAGCTGTTTTTT
TRBJ1-2	TRBV5-4	once	NA	CASSLSILYGYTF	TGTGCCAGCAGCTTGTCTATACTCTATGGCTACACCTTC
TRBJ1-5	TRBV15	NA	NA	CATSSYRAGQPQHF	TGTGCCACCAGCAGCTACAGGGCCGGTCAGCCCCAGCATTTT
TRBJ1-2	TRBV5-1	NA	NA	CASSLDTYYGYTF	TGCGCCAGCAGCTTGGACACCTACTATGGCTACACCTTC
TRBJ2-1	TRBV4-3	NA	TRBD2	CASSQDILAGGHNEQFF	TGCGCCAGCAGCCAAGACATCCTAGCGGGGGGGCACAATGAGCAGTTCTTC